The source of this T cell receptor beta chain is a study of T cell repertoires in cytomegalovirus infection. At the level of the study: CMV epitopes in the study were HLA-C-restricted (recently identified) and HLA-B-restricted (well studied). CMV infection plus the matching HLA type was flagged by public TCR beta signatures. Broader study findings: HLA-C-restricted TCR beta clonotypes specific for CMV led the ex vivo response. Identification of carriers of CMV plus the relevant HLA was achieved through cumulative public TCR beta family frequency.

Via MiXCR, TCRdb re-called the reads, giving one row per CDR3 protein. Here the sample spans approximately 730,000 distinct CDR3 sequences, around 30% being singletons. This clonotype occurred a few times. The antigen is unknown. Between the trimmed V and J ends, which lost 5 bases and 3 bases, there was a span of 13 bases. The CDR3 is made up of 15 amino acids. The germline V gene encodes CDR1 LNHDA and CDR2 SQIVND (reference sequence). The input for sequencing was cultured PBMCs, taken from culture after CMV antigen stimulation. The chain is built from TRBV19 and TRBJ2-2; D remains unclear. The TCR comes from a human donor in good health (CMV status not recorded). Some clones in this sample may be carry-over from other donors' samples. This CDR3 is CASSPSGLDTGELFF. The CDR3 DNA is TGTGCCAGTAGTCCCTCCGGATTGGACACCGGGGAGCTGTTTTTT.